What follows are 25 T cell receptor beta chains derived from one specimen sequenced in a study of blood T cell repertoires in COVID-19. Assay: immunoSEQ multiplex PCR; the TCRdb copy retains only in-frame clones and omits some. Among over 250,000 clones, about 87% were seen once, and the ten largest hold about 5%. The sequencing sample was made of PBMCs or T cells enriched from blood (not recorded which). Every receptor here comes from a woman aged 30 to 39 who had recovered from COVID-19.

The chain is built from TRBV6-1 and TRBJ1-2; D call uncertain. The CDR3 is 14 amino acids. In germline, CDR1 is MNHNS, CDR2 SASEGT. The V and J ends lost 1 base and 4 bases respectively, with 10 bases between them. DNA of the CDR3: TGTGCCAGCAGTGAAGGTCGCGAGGTCTATGGCTACACCTTC. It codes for CASSEGREVYGYTF.

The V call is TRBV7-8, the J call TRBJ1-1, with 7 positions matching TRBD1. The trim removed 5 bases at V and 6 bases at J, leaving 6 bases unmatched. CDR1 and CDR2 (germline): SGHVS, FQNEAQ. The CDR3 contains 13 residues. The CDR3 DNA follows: TGTGCCAGCAGCCGACAGGGTATCCCTGAAGCTTTCTTT. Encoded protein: CASSRQGIPEAFF.

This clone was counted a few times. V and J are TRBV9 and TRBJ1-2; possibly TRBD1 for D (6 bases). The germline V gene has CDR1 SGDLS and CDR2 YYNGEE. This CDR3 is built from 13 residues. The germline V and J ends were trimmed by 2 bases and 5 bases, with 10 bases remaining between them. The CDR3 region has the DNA TGTGCCAGCAGCGTCGGACAGCGGTATGGCTACACCTTC. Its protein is CASSVGQRYGYTF. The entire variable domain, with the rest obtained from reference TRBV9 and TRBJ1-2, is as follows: DSGVTQTPKHLITATGQRVTLRCSPRSGDLSVYWYQQSLDQGLQFLIQYYNGEERAKGNILERFSAQQFPDLHSELNLSSLELGDSALYFCASSVGQRYGYTFGSGTRLTVV.

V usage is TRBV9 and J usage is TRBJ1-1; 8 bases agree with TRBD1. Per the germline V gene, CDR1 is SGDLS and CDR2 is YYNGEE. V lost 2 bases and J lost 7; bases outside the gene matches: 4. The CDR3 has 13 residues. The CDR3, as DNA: TGTGCCAGCAGCGTCGGACAGGGCTATGAAGCTTTCTTT. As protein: CASSVGQGYEAFF. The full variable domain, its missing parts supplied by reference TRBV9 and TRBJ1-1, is DSGVTQTPKHLITATGQRVTLRCSPRSGDLSVYWYQQSLDQGLQFLIQYYNGEERAKGNILERFSAQQFPDLHSELNLSSLELGDSALYFCASSVGQGYEAFFGQGTRLTVV.

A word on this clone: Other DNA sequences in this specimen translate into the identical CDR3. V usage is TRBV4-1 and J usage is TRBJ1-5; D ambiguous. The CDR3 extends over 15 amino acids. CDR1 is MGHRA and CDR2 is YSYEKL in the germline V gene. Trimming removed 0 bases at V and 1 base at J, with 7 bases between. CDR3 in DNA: TGCGCCAGCAGCCAAGATCGCGGGAGCAATCAGCCCCAGCATTTT. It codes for CASSQDRGSNQPQHF.

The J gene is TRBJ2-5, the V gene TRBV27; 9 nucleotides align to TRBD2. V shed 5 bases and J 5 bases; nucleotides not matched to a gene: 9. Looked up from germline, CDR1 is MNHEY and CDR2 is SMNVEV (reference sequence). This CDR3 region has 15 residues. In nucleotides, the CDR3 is TGTGCCAGCAGTCCTGGCGGGGGGGCCTGGGAGACCCAGTACTTC. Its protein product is CASSPGGGAWETQYF.

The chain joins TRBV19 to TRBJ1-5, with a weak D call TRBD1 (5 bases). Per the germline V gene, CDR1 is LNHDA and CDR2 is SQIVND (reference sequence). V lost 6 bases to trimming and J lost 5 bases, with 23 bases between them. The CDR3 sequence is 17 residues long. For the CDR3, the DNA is TGTGCCAGTAGGATCTACTTGGGGCGGTGGGGTGATCAGCCCCAGCATTTT. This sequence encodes CASRIYLGRWGDQPQHF.

The CDR3 DNA is TGTGCCAGCAGCGCAGGGGATTCTGGGGCCAACGTCCTGACTTTC. This translates into CASSAGDSGANVLTF. The chain couples TRBV9 to TRBJ2-6; tentative D call: TRBD1 (6 bases). Germline V lookup: CDR1 SGDLS, CDR2 YYNGEE. V lost 3 bases to trimming and J lost 1 base, with 8 bases between them. CDR3 size: 15 residues.

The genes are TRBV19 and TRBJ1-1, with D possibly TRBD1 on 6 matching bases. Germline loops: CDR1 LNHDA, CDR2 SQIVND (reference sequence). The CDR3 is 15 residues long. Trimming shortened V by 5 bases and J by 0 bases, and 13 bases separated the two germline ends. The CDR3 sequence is CASSPYDRLNTEAFF. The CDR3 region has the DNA TGTGCCAGTAGTCCCTACGACAGGCTGAACACTGAAGCTTTCTTT. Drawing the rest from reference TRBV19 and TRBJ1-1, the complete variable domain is DGGITQSPKYLFRKEGQNVTLSCEQNLNHDAMYWYRQDPGQGLRLIYYSQIVNDFQKGDIAEGYSVSREKKESFPLTVTSAQKNPTAFYLCASSPYDRLNTEAFFGQGTRLTVV.

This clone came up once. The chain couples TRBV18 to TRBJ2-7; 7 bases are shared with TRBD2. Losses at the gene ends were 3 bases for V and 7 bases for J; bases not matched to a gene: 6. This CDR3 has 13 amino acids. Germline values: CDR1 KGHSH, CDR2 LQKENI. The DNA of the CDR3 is TGTGCCAGCTCACCCGGGGAGGGGCGGGAGCAGTACTTC. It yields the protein CASSPGEGREQYF.

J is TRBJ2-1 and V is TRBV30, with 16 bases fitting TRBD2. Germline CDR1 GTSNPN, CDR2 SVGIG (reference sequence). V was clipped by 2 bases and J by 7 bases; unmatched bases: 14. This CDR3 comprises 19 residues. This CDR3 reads CAWSRSWGLAGGQGNEQFF. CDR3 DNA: TGTGCCTGGAGTCGCTCTTGGGGACTAGCGGGGGGGCAAGGAAATGAGCAGTTCTTC.

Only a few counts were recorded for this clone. For the CDR3, the DNA is TGTGCCAGCAGCTTCACCGGGACAGCCCAAGGTGGCTACACCTTC. Encoded protein: CASSFTGTAQGGYTF. The V call is TRBV7-9, the J call TRBJ1-2; 7 bases map to TRBD1. The germline CDR1 and CDR2 sequences are SEHNR and FQNEAQ (reference sequence). This CDR3 spans 15 amino acids. Trimming removed 3 bases from V and 7 bases from J; junction bases left unmatched: 11.

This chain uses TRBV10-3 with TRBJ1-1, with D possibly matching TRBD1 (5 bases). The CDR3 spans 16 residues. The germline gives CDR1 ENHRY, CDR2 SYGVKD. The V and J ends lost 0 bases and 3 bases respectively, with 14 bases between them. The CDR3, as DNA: TGTGCCATCAGTGAGTCTGGGACGGGAGGGGACACTGAAGCTTTCTTT. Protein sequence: CAISESGTGGDTEAFF.

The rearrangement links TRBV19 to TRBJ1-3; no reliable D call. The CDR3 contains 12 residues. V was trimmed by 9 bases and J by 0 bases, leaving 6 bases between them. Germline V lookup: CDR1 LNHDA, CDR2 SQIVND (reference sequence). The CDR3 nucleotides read TGTGCCAGCCGGGGCTCTGGAAACACCATATATTTT. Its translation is CASRGSGNTIYF. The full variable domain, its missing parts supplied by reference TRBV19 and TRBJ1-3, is DGGITQSPKYLFRKEGQNVTLSCEQNLNHDAMYWYRQDPGQGLRLIYYSQIVNDFQKGDIAEGYSVSREKKESFPLTVTSAQKNPTAFYLCASRGSGNTIYFGEGSWLTVV.

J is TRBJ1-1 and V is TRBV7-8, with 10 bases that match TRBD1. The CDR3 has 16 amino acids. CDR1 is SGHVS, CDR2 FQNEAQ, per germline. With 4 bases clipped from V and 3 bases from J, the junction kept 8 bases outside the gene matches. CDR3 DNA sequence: TGTGCCAGCAGCTACATCAGCGGGACAGGGGACACTGAAGCTTTCTTT. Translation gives CASSYISGTGDTEAFF.

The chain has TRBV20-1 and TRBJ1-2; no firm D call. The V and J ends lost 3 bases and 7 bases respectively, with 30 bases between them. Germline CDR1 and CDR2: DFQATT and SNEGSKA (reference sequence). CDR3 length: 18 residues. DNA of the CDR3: TGCAGTGCTAGTATCCGGGTCGAAAGAGGCTTCTTTGATAGTGGCTACACCTTC. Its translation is CSASIRVERGFFDSGYTF.

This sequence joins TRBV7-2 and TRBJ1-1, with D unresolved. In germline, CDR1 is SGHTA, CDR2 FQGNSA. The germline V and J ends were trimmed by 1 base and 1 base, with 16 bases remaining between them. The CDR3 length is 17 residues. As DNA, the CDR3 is TGTGCCAGCAGCTTAGGGAGGTCAGATCCTGAGAACACTGAAGCTTTCTTT. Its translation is CASSLGRSDPENTEAFF.

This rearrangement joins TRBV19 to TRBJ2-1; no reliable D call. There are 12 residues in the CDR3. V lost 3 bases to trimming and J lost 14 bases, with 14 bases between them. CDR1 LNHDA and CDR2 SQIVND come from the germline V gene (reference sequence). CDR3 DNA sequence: TGTGCCAGTAGTATCGACATCGCAATCAAGTTCTTC. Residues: CASSIDIAIKFF.

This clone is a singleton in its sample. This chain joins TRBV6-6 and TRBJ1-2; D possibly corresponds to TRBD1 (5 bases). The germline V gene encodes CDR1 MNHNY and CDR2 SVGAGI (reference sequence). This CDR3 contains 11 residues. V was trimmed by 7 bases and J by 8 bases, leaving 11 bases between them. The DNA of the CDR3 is TGTGCCAGCATGGACAACTGGGGCTACACCTTC. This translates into CASMDNWGYTF.

CDR3 sequence (DNA): TGCGCCAGCAGCTGGCCTAACAGGGGGGAAATGAACACTGAAGCTTTCTTT. Amino acids: CASSWPNRGEMNTEAFF. The gene calls are TRBV5-1 and TRBJ1-1; 8 bases line up with TRBD1. The CDR3 has 17 amino acids. The V and J ends lost 3 bases and 0 bases, in that order; junction bases with no gene match: 10. Germline V gene lookup returns CDR1 SGHRS and CDR2 YFSETQ.

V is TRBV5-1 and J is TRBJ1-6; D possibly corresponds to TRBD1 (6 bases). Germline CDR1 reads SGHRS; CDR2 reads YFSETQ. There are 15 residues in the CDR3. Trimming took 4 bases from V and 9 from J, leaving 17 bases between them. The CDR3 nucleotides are TGCGCCAGCAGCGAGGCCCGTCCAGGGGCTTCACCCCTCCACTTT. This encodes CASSEARPGASPLHF.

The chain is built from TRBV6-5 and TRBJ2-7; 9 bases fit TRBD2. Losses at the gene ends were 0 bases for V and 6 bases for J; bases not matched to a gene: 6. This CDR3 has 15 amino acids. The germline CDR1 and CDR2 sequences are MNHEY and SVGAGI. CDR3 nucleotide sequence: TGTGCCAGCAGTTACTCTTGGCGGGGGGGCTCCGAGCAGTACTTC. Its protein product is CASSYSWRGGSEQYF.

CDR3 loop: CASTHSNQPQHF. The CDR3 DNA follows: TGTGCCAGCACCCATAGCAATCAGCCCCAGCATTTT. The chain employs TRBV28 and TRBJ1-5; D remains ambiguous. Trimming removed 7 bases from V and 0 bases from J, with 4 bases in between. Per the germline V gene, CDR1 is MDHEN and CDR2 is SYDVKM. The CDR3 sequence is 12 residues long.

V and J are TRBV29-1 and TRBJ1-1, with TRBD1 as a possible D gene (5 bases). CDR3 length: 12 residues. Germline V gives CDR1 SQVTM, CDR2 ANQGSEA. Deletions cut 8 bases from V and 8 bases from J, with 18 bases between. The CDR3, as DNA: TGCAGCTTCCTCAGGGATGGCCCGGAAGCTTTCTTT. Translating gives CSFLRDGPEAFF. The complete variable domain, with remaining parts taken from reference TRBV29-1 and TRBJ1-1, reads SAVISQKPSRDICQRGTSLTIQCQVDSQVTMMFWYRQQPGQSLTLIATANQGSEATYESGFVIDKFPISRPNLTFSTLTVSNMSPEDSSIYLCSFLRDGPEAFFGQGTRLTVV.

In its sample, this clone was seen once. The CDR3 bases are TGTGCCAGCAGCTACGGTGTGGTGGCGGTGAACACTGAAGCTTTCTTT. This sequence encodes CASSYGVVAVNTEAFF. The chain combines TRBV9 with TRBJ1-1, with D hard to call. CDR3 length: 16 amino acids. CDR1 is SGDLS and CDR2 is YYNGEE in the germline V gene. Trimming shortened V by 4 bases and J by 0 bases, and 16 bases separated the two germline ends.